Below are 14 T cell receptor beta chains sequenced from a single sample in a study of blood T cells in healthy people across ages (dated by TCRdb to between 2014 and 2016). Library construction relied on 5' RACE. This sample was sequenced with an Illumina HiSeq 2500. A second roughly 7 to 11 cycle PCR used a sample-barcoded 5' primer and a J-beta primer mix. TCRdb handled the public reads itself, with Q25 trimming in fastp and clone calling in MiXCR, and kept productive beta chains. Duplicate CDR3 protein sequences are folded into a single record with the most common DNA and genes. The sample has approximately 1.5 million distinct CDR3 sequences on record, 30% to 35% of them singletons. Approximately 10% of the sample is held by the ten biggest clonotypes. The sample comprised blood. Receptor source: a woman aged 25 to 39 in good health.

This clonotype appeared a few times. The chain combines TRBV7-2 with TRBJ2-5; D is unclear. TRBJ2-7 matches the DNA end more closely, so the J call is doubtful. Germline assignment: CDR1 SGHTA and CDR2 FQGNSA. The CDR3 spans 14 residues. CDR3 in DNA: TGTGCCAGCAGCCGTACCTTACTCCTAGGCGAGCAGTACTTC. Translated, it gives CASSRTLLLGEQYF.

This chain uses TRBV2 with TRBJ2-5; 7 bases match TRBD2. The CDR3 is 13 amino acids. The V segment lost 4 bases and the J segment 11 bases; nucleotides outside the gene matches: 10. Per germline, CDR1 SNHLY and CDR2 FYNNEI. The CDR3 coding sequence is TGTGCCAGCAGTGCGAACCCGGCGGGGGAGCAGTACTTC. This sequence encodes CASSANPAGEQYF. The complete variable domain, with remaining parts taken from reference TRBV2 and TRBJ2-5, reads EPEVTQTPSHQVTQMGQEVILRCVPISNHLYFYWYRQILGQKVEFLVSFYNNEISEKSEIFDDQFSVERPDGSNFTLKIRSTKLEDSAMYFCASSANPAGEQYFGPGTRLLVL.

The rearrangement joins TRBV7-2 to TRBJ1-5, with D possibly TRBD1 on 6 matching bases. The V gene lost 2 bases and the J gene lost 7 bases, with 9 bases spanning the gap. The CDR3 is made up of 13 amino acids. Germline V lookup: CDR1 SGHTA, CDR2 FQGNSA. CDR3 DNA: TGTGCCAGCAGCTTATCAGGGGTACAGCCCCAGCATTTT. Its protein is CASSLSGVQPQHF. Combining the CDR3 with reference TRBV7-2 and TRBJ1-5 gives the whole variable domain GAGVSQSPSNKVTEKGKDVELRCDPISGHTALYWYRQSLGQGLEFLIYFQGNSAPDKSGLPSDRFSAERTGGSVSTLTIQRTQQEDSAVYLCASSLSGVQPQHFGDGTRLSIL.

The chain joins TRBV20-1 to TRBJ2-7; D uncertain. The CDR3 has 12 residues. From germline, CDR1 is DFQATT and CDR2 SNEGSKA (reference sequence). V lost 1 base, J lost 4 bases, and 8 bases lay in between. CDR3 region: CSARADKYEQYF. The DNA of the CDR3 is TGCAGTGCTAGAGCAGACAAGTACGAGCAGTACTTC.

This rearrangement joins TRBV20-1 to TRBJ1-2, with D maybe TRBD1 (6 bases). The CDR3 contains 12 residues. Germline V gives CDR1 DFQATT, CDR2 SNEGSKA (reference sequence). Trimming pared 6 bases from V and 7 bases from J, leaving 15 bases between. This CDR3 is CSARAGGPGYTF. The CDR3 DNA sequence: TGCAGTGCCCGGGCGGGGGGCCCTGGCTACACCTTC.

The V and J genes are TRBV27 and TRBJ2-2; no reliable D call. The CDR3 is 13 amino acids. Between the trimmed V and J ends, which lost 5 bases and 8 bases, there was a span of 12 bases. Per germline, CDR1 MNHEY and CDR2 SMNVEV (reference sequence). The CDR3 nucleotides read TGTGCCAGCAGTCCCTCGCGTGGTGGGGAGCTGTTTTTT. This gives the protein CASSPSRGGELFF.

This clonotype appeared a few times. V gene TRBV20-1 combines with J gene TRBJ2-7; D is unclear. The germline V and J ends were trimmed by 3 bases and 3 bases, with 12 bases remaining between them. The V gene's germline CDR1 is DFQATT and CDR2 SNEGSKA (reference sequence). CDR3 length: 13 residues. The CDR3 loop is CSARTPVNYEQYF. DNA for the CDR3: TGCAGTGCTAGGACGCCAGTTAACTACGAGCAGTACTTC.

Points on this clonotype: A much larger clone is a single base away; this may be a read error. The chain combines TRBV29-1 with TRBJ2-5; the match to TRBD1 covers 8 bases. The V gene's germline CDR1 is SQVTM and CDR2 ANQGSEA. The CDR3 spans 15 residues. The trim removed 8 bases at V and 1 base at J, leaving 12 bases unmatched. CDR3 amino acids: CSLLTDRDGQETQYF. The CDR3 DNA reads TGCAGCTTACTGACGGACAGGGACGGCCAAGAGACCCAGTACTTC.

The chain is built from TRBV5-1 and TRBJ2-1, with 7 positions matching TRBD2. The CDR3 spans 15 residues. Germline CDR1 reads SGHRS; CDR2 reads YFSETQ. The V gene end was trimmed by 1 base and the J gene end by 4 bases; junction bases not matched to a gene: 5. CDR3 sequence: CASSLLREPYNEQFF. In nucleotides, the CDR3 is TGCGCCAGCAGCTTGTTGCGGGAGCCTTACAATGAGCAGTTCTTC.

In regard to this clonotype: The germline gene is not matched at one end of the junction; a read error may be the cause. The rearrangement uses TRBV10-2 and TRBJ2-6; 8 bases line up with TRBD2. Germline CDR1 is WSHSY and CDR2 is SAAADI. The CDR3 extends over 15 amino acids. CDR3 in amino acids: CASSETGRGANVRTF. The CDR3 DNA sequence: TGCGCCAGCAGTGAGACAGGGCGGGGGGCCAACGTCCGGACTTTC.

CDR3 in amino acids: CASSETRTRGADTQYF. CDR3 nucleotides: TGTGCCAGCAGTGAGACTCGGACAAGAGGGGCAGATACGCAGTATTTT. The chain uses TRBV6-1 and TRBJ2-3; D might be TRBD1 or TRBD2, each matching 5 bases. Germline lookup yields CDR1 MNHNS and CDR2 SASEGT. V lost 3 bases and J lost 4, with 17 bases in between. The CDR3 extends over 16 amino acids.

This chain joins TRBV27 and TRBJ2-6; the D is unclear. The CDR3 has 15 residues. Per germline, CDR1 MNHEY and CDR2 SMNVEV (reference sequence). With 5 bases removed from V and 0 bases from J, the gap between germline ends came to 8 bases. In DNA, the CDR3 is TGTGCCAGCAGTCCTCGCCCCTCTGGGGCCAACGTCCTGACTTTC. Its translation is CASSPRPSGANVLTF.

CDR3 sequence: CAGSGQVYGYTF. The CDR3 DNA sequence: TGTGCCGGCTCCGGACAGGTCTATGGCTACACCTTC. The V and J genes are TRBV2 and TRBJ1-2; 7 bases fit TRBD1. Looked up from germline, CDR1 is SNHLY and CDR2 is FYNNEI. The CDR3 consists of 12 residues. J was trimmed by 4 bases and V by 11 bases; bases with no gene match: 7.

The chain combines TRBV20-1 with TRBJ1-1, with D hard to call. The CDR3 length is 13 residues. Germline CDR1 is DFQATT and CDR2 is SNEGSKA (reference sequence). The V gene lost 3 bases and the J gene lost 0 bases, with 8 bases spanning the gap. The CDR3 DNA reads TGCAGTGCTAGTTCTGACCTGAACACTGAAGCTTTCTTT. Translated: CSASSDLNTEAFF.